This TCR beta chain derives from a study of cytomegalovirus exposure and HLA in healthy donors. The PCR used 60 Vbeta and 13 Jbeta primers. Clones were sequenced by immunoSEQ multiplex PCR, and TCRdb holds only the in-frame ones, with some missing. The table has about 110,000 clones, about four fifths seen once. Germline CDR1 reads MNHNS; CDR2 reads SASEGT. The CDR3 loop spans 14 amino acids. Trimming removed 3 bases from V and 7 bases from J; junction bases left unmatched: 6. This TCR was sampled from a woman in her late teens or twenties in good health and CMV-seronegative. The chain employs TRBV6-1 and TRBJ1-2; TRBD1 aligns across 9 bases. Sequenced: PBMCs. The CDR3 coding sequence is TGTGCCAGCAGTGAGGGGGACAGGGCGTCTGGCTACACCTTC. Residues: CASSEGDRASGYTF.